This T cell receptor (beta chain) was observed in a study of cytotoxic CD8 clonotypes in ibrutinib-treated CLL. Study in general: Patients: roughly 11 relapsed/refractory, some 15 treatment-naive, fewer than 18 IGHV unmutated. General observations from the study: The study found baseline clonality above age-matched healthy donors, tracking circulating CD8+ T-cell counts.

V was cut by 3 bases and J by 0 bases, with 9 bases left in between. Germline V gene lookup returns CDR1 KGHSH and CDR2 LQKENI. The CDR3 sequence is 16 residues long. Cryopreserved PBMCs provided around 1.9 micrograms of genomic DNA for the TCR beta libraries. Sequencing used immunoSEQ multiplex PCR; TCRdb keeps in-frame clones, though not all of them. In the table there are about 32,000 clones, about two thirds of which are singletons. Of note for this clone: Its antigen is not known.

The chain joins TRBV18 to TRBJ1-6, with a tentative D call TRBD1 (6 bases). This clonotype was sampled from a human donor with chronic lymphocytic leukemia. Here the sequenced sample was PBMCs, taken at disease progression, from a patient treated with ibrutinib. This CDR3 reads CASSPTGSSYNSPLHF. In nucleotides, the CDR3 is TGTGCCAGCTCACCGACAGGTAGCTCCTATAATTCACCCCTCCACTTT.